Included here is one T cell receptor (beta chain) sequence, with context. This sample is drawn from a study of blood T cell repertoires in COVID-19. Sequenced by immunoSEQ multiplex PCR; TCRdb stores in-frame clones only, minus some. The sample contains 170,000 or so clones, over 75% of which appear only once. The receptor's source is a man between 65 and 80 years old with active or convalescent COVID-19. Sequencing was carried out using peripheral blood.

The CDR3 DNA reads TGTGCCAGCAGCGTAGTCGGGACAGGGGTACGAACCGGGGAGCTGTTTTTT. Its protein is CASSVVGTGVRTGELFF. The gene calls are TRBV9 and TRBJ2-2; 10 bases are a match to TRBD1. CDR1 is SGDLS and CDR2 is YYNGEE in the germline V gene. The CDR3 runs to 17 residues. Germline trimming cut 0 bases from V and 5 bases from J; bases unmatched to any gene: 7.